This TCR beta chain derives from a study of naive and memory T cell subsets. Both TRBC1 and TRBC2 were covered by a beta constant-region primer of two equimolar oligonucleotides. Ligated cDNA was amplified by four rounds of PCR with nested alpha and beta constant-region primers and SP2. TCRdb independently ran MiXCR on the UMI-ligation and nested PCR reads; one entry per CDR3 protein. Among 20,000 to 25,000 distinct CDR3 sequences listed, around 10% were seen once. J was trimmed by 0 bases and V by 5 bases; bases with no gene match: 5. Germline assignment: CDR1 MDHEN and CDR2 SYDVKM. The CDR3 is made up of 17 amino acids. This clonotype has at least ten counts. From the second PCR step, alpha and beta chains were amplified apart. CD8 T cells were positively selected from what remained after CD4 positive selection.

The sequence was collected from a human donor in good health. The specimen was central memory CD8+ T cells from blood. V gene TRBV28 combines with J gene TRBJ2-3; 13 nucleotides line up with TRBD2. CDR3 protein: CASSQLTSGRSTDTQYF. CDR3 sequence (DNA): TGTGCCAGCAGTCAACTGACTAGCGGGAGGAGCACAGATACGCAGTATTTT.